One sample yielded the 22 T cell receptor beta chains listed below, sequenced in a study of patients and donors after allogeneic stem cell transplantation. Each CDR3 protein is one row after TCRdb ran MiXCR on the RT-PCR reads. The top ten clones hold about 26% of a sample with about 72,000 distinct CDR3 sequences, less than 30% of them seen once. Sequencing was carried out using blood, either unsorted or a sorted T cell fraction (not recorded which). The receptors derive from a human donor who was either an allogeneic HSCT recipient or a stem cell or donor lymphocyte infusion donor (not recorded which). It is not recorded whose cells these are; they may come from a transplant donor.

This clonotype was seen more than once but under ten times. The chain joins TRBV30 to TRBJ2-1, with D perhaps assigned TRBD1 or TRBD2 (6 bases each). The length of the CDR3 is 11 residues. Germline assignment: CDR1 GTSNPN and CDR2 SVGIG (reference sequence). V was pared by 4 bases and J by 10 bases, with 11 bases between. CDR3 loop: CAWTQGREQFF. In nucleotides, the CDR3 is TGTGCCTGGACCCAGGGGAGGGAGCAGTTCTTC.

The chain has TRBV7-2 and TRBJ2-3; no reliable D call. Deletions cut 2 bases from V and 5 bases from J, with 11 bases between. The CDR3 covers 14 residues. Germline V lookup: CDR1 SGHTA, CDR2 FQGNSA. The CDR3 spells CASSLWSEGDTQYF. CDR3 bases: TGTGCCAGCAGCTTATGGTCGGAAGGAGATACGCAGTATTTT. Complete variable domain (other parts from reference TRBV7-2 and TRBJ2-3): GAGVSQSPSNKVTEKGKDVELRCDPISGHTALYWYRQSLGQGLEFLIYFQGNSAPDKSGLPSDRFSAERTGGSVSTLTIQRTQQEDSAVYLCASSLWSEGDTQYFGPGTRLTVL.

The sample holds many counts of this clonotype. The chain carries TRBV11-3 and TRBJ2-7; no reliable D call. V lost 2 bases to trimming and J lost 5 bases, with 13 bases between them. Germline CDR1 SGHNT, CDR2 YENEEA. The CDR3 is 14 residues long. Here the CDR3 reads CASSLRPSRDEQYF. CDR3 DNA sequence: TGTGCCAGCAGCTTACGGCCTAGTAGGGACGAGCAGTACTTC.

V gene TRBV10-3 combines with J gene TRBJ2-1, with D hard to call. Germline CDR1 reads ENHRY; CDR2 reads SYGVKD. CDR3 length: 11 amino acids. V lost 4 bases and J lost 3, with 1 base in between. The DNA of the CDR3 is TGTGCCATCAGTGTCTACAATGAGCAGTTCTTC. It encodes CAISVYNEQFF.

The chain uses TRBV12-3 or TRBV12-4 and TRBJ1-2, with 9 bases that match TRBD1. This CDR3 has 15 amino acids. After removal of 6 bases from V and 5 bases from J, the junction contained 10 bases not matched to a gene. CDR3 coding DNA: TGTGCCAGCAGCTCGAGCCCCGGGACAGGGTATGGCTACACCTTC. It codes for CASSSSPGTGYGYTF.

The chain combines TRBV11-3 with TRBJ2-3; D remains ambiguous. V lost 5 bases and J 5 bases, leaving 14 bases between the germline ends. Germline V CDR1 and CDR2: SGHNT, YENEEA. The CDR3 sequence is 14 residues long. The CDR3 loop is CASSIPTHRDTQYF. The CDR3 coding sequence is TGTGCCAGCAGCATCCCGACACACAGAGATACGCAGTATTTT.

The chain carries TRBV12-3 or TRBV12-4 and TRBJ1-5; D is undetermined. Trimming shortened V by 8 bases and J by 3 bases, and 17 bases separated the two germline ends. This CDR3 spans 15 amino acids. In DNA form, the CDR3 reads TGTGCCAGCCGAGGCAGAGGTGAGCTCAATCAGCCCCAGCATTTT. It is translated as CASRGRGELNQPQHF.

This clonotype was recorded a few times. The V call is TRBV18, the J call TRBJ1-1; D gene unclear. The V and J ends lost 3 bases and 1 base respectively, with 6 bases between them. The CDR3 is 13 residues long. Per germline, CDR1 KGHSH and CDR2 LQKENI. The CDR3 spells CASSPRQNTEAFF. CDR3 nucleotide sequence: TGTGCCAGCTCACCGAGACAGAACACTGAAGCTTTCTTT.

The chain is built from TRBV20-1 and TRBJ1-1, with 10 positions matching TRBD1. Trimming at V came to 6 bases and at J to 5 bases, leaving 12 bases not matched to a gene. Germline CDR1 DFQATT, CDR2 SNEGSKA (reference sequence). The CDR3 runs 15 residues. The CDR3 sequence is CSAPGTGAKGTEAFF. The CDR3 nucleotides are TGCAGTGCCCCCGGGACAGGGGCGAAAGGAACTGAAGCTTTCTTT.

The V and J genes are TRBV28 and TRBJ2-5, with D perhaps TRBD1 (6 bases). Per the germline V gene, CDR1 is MDHEN and CDR2 is SYDVKM. CDR3 size: 13 residues. The V end lost 5 bases, the J end lost 7 bases, and 14 bases lay between the germline ends. This CDR3 is CASSPRKGVTQYF. The DNA for the CDR3 is TGTGCCAGCAGTCCCCGCAAGGGGGTGACCCAGTACTTC. The full variable domain, its missing parts supplied by reference TRBV28 and TRBJ2-5, is DVKVTQSSRYLVKRTGEKVFLECVQDMDHENMFWYRQDPGLGLRLIYFSYDVKMKEKGDIPEGYSVSREKKERFSLILESASTNQTSMYLCASSPRKGVTQYFGPGTRLLVL.

The sample holds a few counts of this clonotype. The V and J genes are TRBV6-5 and TRBJ1-3; 7 bases are shared with TRBD1. The CDR3 runs to 15 residues. The V gene's germline CDR1 is MNHEY and CDR2 SVGAGI. The V segment lost 6 bases and the J segment 3 bases; nucleotides outside the gene matches: 8. CDR3: CASSLTGTDGNTIYF. CDR3 in DNA: TGTGCCAGCAGCCTAACAGGGACAGATGGAAACACCATATATTTT.

The V gene is TRBV5-5, the J gene TRBJ2-7; TRBD1 matches 7 bases. CDR1 is SGHKS, CDR2 YYEKEE, per germline (reference sequence). The CDR3 runs to 16 residues. With 5 bases clipped from V and 6 bases from J, the junction kept 17 bases outside the gene matches. CDR3 DNA: TGTGCCAGCAGATATGATAAGACAGGGTTTGGCGCCGAGCAGTACTTC. It specifies CASRYDKTGFGAEQYF.

The chain has TRBV10-3 and TRBJ2-7; tentative D call: TRBD1 (6 bases). CDR1 is ENHRY and CDR2 is SYGVKD in the germline V gene. This CDR3 spans 12 amino acids. Trimming removed 6 bases from V and 1 base from J, with 7 bases in between. CDR3 loop: CAISQGSYEQYF. For the CDR3, the DNA is TGTGCCATCAGCCAGGGGTCCTACGAGCAGTACTTC.

The V gene is TRBV11-2, the J gene TRBJ2-2; no reliable D call. Trimming took off 5 bases at V and 8 bases at J, with 3 bases between the two ends. The CDR3 length is 10 residues. Germline V gene lookup returns CDR1 SGHAT and CDR2 FQNNGV. The CDR3 loop reads CASSPGELFF. CDR3 sequence (DNA): TGTGCCAGCAGCCCAGGGGAGCTGTTTTTT.

J is TRBJ1-6 and V is TRBV12-3 or TRBV12-4; D remains unclear. The CDR3 runs 13 residues. Between the trimmed V and J ends, which lost 2 bases and 10 bases, there was a span of 9 bases. The CDR3 protein is CASSLRSDSPLHF. As DNA, the CDR3 is TGTGCCAGCAGTTTAAGAAGTGACTCACCCCTCCACTTT.

The chain joins TRBV10-3 to TRBJ2-1; 8 nucleotides match TRBD1. Germline V CDR1 and CDR2: ENHRY, SYGVKD. V trimming: 0 bases; J trimming: 6 bases; junction bases outside the gene matches: 4. This CDR3 comprises 15 residues. CDR3 loop: CAISESPGQVNEQFF. The DNA for the CDR3 is TGTGCCATCAGTGAGTCGCCGGGACAGGTCAATGAGCAGTTCTTC.

The gene calls are TRBV7-8 and TRBJ1-5; 7 nucleotides match TRBD1. The junction had 3 bases not matched to a gene; V was cut back by 2 bases and J by 5 bases. Germline CDR1 and CDR2: SGHVS and FQNEAQ. CDR3 size: 14 residues. CDR3 coding DNA: TGTGCCAGCAGCTTAAGAGGGGGCTATCAGCCCCAGCATTTT. Protein sequence: CASSLRGGYQPQHF.

V usage is TRBV20-1 and J usage is TRBJ2-3, with D hard to call. The length of the CDR3 is 14 residues. Trimming removed 1 base at V and 0 bases at J, with 8 bases between. CDR1 is DFQATT and CDR2 is SNEGSKA in the germline V gene (reference sequence). The CDR3 DNA follows: TGCAGTGCTAGAGCGGACCCTAGCACAGATACGCAGTATTTT. Its protein product is CSARADPSTDTQYF.

This rearrangement joins TRBV4-3 to TRBJ1-3, with D hard to call. Between the trimmed V and J ends, which lost 5 bases and 3 bases, there was a span of 20 bases. This CDR3 region has 17 residues. Germline CDR1 is LGHNA and CDR2 is YSLEER. The CDR3 loop reads CASSSRLGGEYGNTIYF. Here the CDR3 DNA reads TGCGCCAGCAGCTCCCGTCTGGGCGGAGAATATGGAAACACCATATATTTT.

CDR3 sequence (DNA): TGCGCCAGCAGCTTGGAAAGCGGGAGGTGGTACGAGCAGTACTTC. It translates to CASSLESGRWYEQYF. The chain is built from TRBV5-1 and TRBJ2-7, with 9 bases that match TRBD2. Per germline, CDR1 SGHRS and CDR2 YFSETQ. This CDR3 contains 15 residues. The V segment lost 0 bases and the J segment 4 bases; nucleotides outside the gene matches: 5.

This clonotype was detected only once. The V gene is TRBV20-1, the J gene TRBJ2-1; D is undetermined. Germline-derived CDR1 and CDR2 are DFQATT and SNEGSKA (reference sequence). The CDR3 contains 14 residues. With 0 bases removed from V and 6 bases from J, the gap between germline ends came to 12 bases. In nucleotides, the CDR3 is TGCAGTGCTAGAGATCAACCTACCTTCAATGAGCAGTTCTTC. Protein: CSARDQPTFNEQFF.

This clonotype was detected ten times or more. V is TRBV18 and J is TRBJ2-1; 10 bases line up with TRBD2. V shed 6 bases and J 6 bases; nucleotides not matched to a gene: 8. Germline values: CDR1 KGHSH, CDR2 LQKENI. The CDR3 extends over 15 amino acids. This chain's CDR3 is CASSPLAGAANEQFF. The CDR3 DNA is TGTGCCAGCTCTCCTCTAGCGGGAGCTGCCAATGAGCAGTTCTTC.